These 9 T cell receptor beta chains originate from one sample sequenced in a study of blood T cell repertoires in COVID-19. TCRdb's table, derived via immunoSEQ multiplex PCR, lists solely in-frame clones and lacks some. The table shows tens of thousands of clones, with roughly 91% occurring only once. Sequencing was carried out using peripheral blood. These receptor sequences come from a human donor in a cohort sampled during active COVID-19.

V and J are TRBV29-1 and TRBJ2-7, with 8 bases that match TRBD2. Germline CDR1 is SQVTM and CDR2 is ANQGSEA. This CDR3 is built from 14 residues. Unmatched junction bases numbered 8, after V lost 4 bases and J lost 3 bases. This chain's CDR3 is CSVAGRSGSYEQYF. The CDR3 region has the DNA TGCAGCGTTGCGGGCAGGAGCGGGAGCTACGAGCAGTACTTC.

The chain is built from TRBV4-1 and TRBJ2-3, with 8 bases identical to TRBD2. The junction had 4 bases not matched to a gene; V was cut back by 2 bases and J by 6 bases. The germline V gene has CDR1 MGHRA and CDR2 YSYEKL. The CDR3 contains 14 residues. CDR3 sequence (DNA): TGCGCCAGCAGCCAAAAAAGCGGGAGTGATACGCAGTATTTT. Translation: CASSQKSGSDTQYF.

The chain recombines TRBV6-6 with TRBJ2-5; D possibly corresponds to TRBD2 (5 bases). CDR3 length equals 14 residues. With 2 bases removed from V and 4 bases from J, the gap between germline ends came to 11 bases. In germline, CDR1 is MNHNY, CDR2 SVGAGI (reference sequence). The CDR3 nucleotides read TGTGCCAGCAGTTACCCGCTAGAGGGAGAGACCCAGTACTTC. Translating it yields CASSYPLEGETQYF.

The chain carries TRBV28 and TRBJ1-2; 7 nucleotides align to TRBD1. The CDR3 covers 17 residues. The J segment lost 2 bases and the V segment lost 2 bases, leaving 11 bases of the junction unmatched. Germline-derived CDR1 and CDR2 are MDHEN and SYDVKM. Written as DNA, the CDR3 is TGTGCCAGCAGTTTAGGGGAAGGGGGCAGGTCCAACTATGGCTACACCTTC. Translated, it gives CASSLGEGGRSNYGYTF.

The chain combines TRBV10-1 with TRBJ2-3; D is ambiguous. Germline V lookup: CDR1 WNHNN, CDR2 SYGVQD (reference sequence). V lost 0 bases and J 1 base, leaving 8 bases between the germline ends. CDR3 length: 15 residues. Written as DNA, the CDR3 is TGCGCCAGCAGTGAGTCGAGCCAAGGCACAGATACGCAGTATTTT. Translating gives CASSESSQGTDTQYF.

The V and J genes are TRBV28 and TRBJ2-3; no clear D gene. Trimming removed 4 bases at V and 0 bases at J, with 14 bases between. The CDR3 runs to 16 residues. Germline CDR1 and CDR2: MDHEN and SYDVKM. Here the CDR3 reads CASSSEAWPSTDTQYF. DNA of the CDR3: TGTGCCAGCAGTTCCGAGGCGTGGCCTAGCACAGATACGCAGTATTTT.

The genes are TRBV4-2 and TRBJ1-6, with D perhaps TRBD1 (5 bases). The germline CDR1 and CDR2 sequences are LGHNA and YNFKEQ. V was trimmed by 0 bases and J by 12 bases, leaving 15 bases between them. CDR3 size: 15 residues. The chain's CDR3 is CASSQENQGFEPLHF. CDR3 nucleotide sequence: TGTGCCAGCAGCCAAGAGAATCAGGGTTTTGAACCCCTCCACTTT.

This chain connects TRBV15 to TRBJ2-7, with 8 bases fitting TRBD1. CDR3 length: 18 residues. CDR1 is LNHNV and CDR2 is YYDKDF in the germline V gene (reference sequence). The V segment lost 1 base and the J segment 9 bases; nucleotides outside the gene matches: 20. The CDR3: CATSRGGNSAGQAGGQYF. CDR3 DNA sequence: TGTGCCACCAGCAGAGGAGGGAACTCGGCGGGACAGGCGGGCGGGCAGTACTTC.

This chain connects TRBV5-4 to TRBJ1-6, with unresolved D. Trimming stripped 0 bases from V and 6 bases from J, with 19 bases between. The CDR3 contains 18 residues. Germline V gene lookup returns CDR1 SGHNT and CDR2 YYREEE (reference sequence). The CDR3 bases are TGTGCCAGCAGCTTGGCCCGGGTTGCGGAATCTGGTAATTCACCCCTCCACTTT. It translates to CASSLARVAESGNSPLHF.